These 12 T cell receptor beta chains came from one sample sequenced in a study of technical replicates of blood from a few donors. Measured with immunoSEQ multiplex PCR; TCRdb has only the in-frame clones, and not every one. Here the sample spans approximately 73,000 clones, 95% being singletons. The sequencing sample was made of T cells isolated from PBMCs. These receptors were obtained from a human donor in good health.

This clone has a handful of counts. CDR3 in DNA: TGTGCCAGCAGATCGGACAGTCTGGGCTATGGCTACACCTTC. Amino acid sequence: CASRSDSLGYGYTF. V usage is TRBV6-4 and J usage is TRBJ1-2; D is possibly TRBD1 (6 bases). Trimming stripped 6 bases from V and 4 bases from J, with 15 bases between. In germline, CDR1 is MRHNA, CDR2 SNTAGT. The CDR3 spans 14 residues.

This chain joins TRBV4-2 and TRBJ2-1; 8 nucleotides match TRBD2. The CDR3 extends over 16 amino acids. Trimming at V came to 3 bases and at J to 5 bases, leaving 9 bases not matched to a gene. Germline lookup yields CDR1 LGHNA and CDR2 YNFKEQ. CDR3 nucleotide sequence: TGTGCCAGCAGCCACGGGGCTAGCGGGCTGGACAATGAGCAGTTCTTC. This sequence encodes CASSHGASGLDNEQFF.

The V and J genes are TRBV11-2 and TRBJ2-2, with 7 nucleotides matching TRBD1. Germline lookup yields CDR1 SGHAT and CDR2 FQNNGV. CDR3 length equals 17 residues. V lost 4 bases, J lost 2 bases, and 10 bases stayed unmatched. CDR3 nucleotide sequence: TGTGCCAGCAGCTCCCACAGGGGCCCCGTCAACACCGGGGAGCTGTTTTTT. Translated: CASSSHRGPVNTGELFF.

The chain carries TRBV7-9 and TRBJ2-1; 8 bases match TRBD2. Per germline, CDR1 SEHNR and CDR2 FQNEAQ (reference sequence). Unmatched junction bases numbered 5, after V lost 8 bases and J lost 8 bases. CDR3 size: 12 residues. The DNA for the CDR3 is TGTGCCAGCCTCAAAGCGGGAGATGAGCAGTTCTTC. Residues: CASLKAGDEQFF.

Points on this clone: An end of the junction differs from the germline gene, which may be a read error. This chain uses TRBV4-1 with TRBJ2-1; 8 nucleotides line up with TRBD2. The CDR3 covers 15 residues. Germline V gene lookup returns CDR1 MGHRA and CDR2 YSYEKL. CDR3 amino acids: CASSQDLGALGLGLF. The CDR3 DNA is TGCGCCAGCAGCCAAGATTTGGGCGCGCTGGGACTAGGGCTCTTC.

The V call is TRBV25-1, the J call TRBJ2-5, with D perhaps TRBD1 (6 bases). Trimming left V 5 bases short and J 5 bases short, with 15 bases between. The germline V gene encodes CDR1 MGHDK and CDR2 SYGVNS. This CDR3 contains 14 residues. CDR3 coding DNA: TGTGCCAGCAGTTCAGGGGCTTCGAGGGAGACCCAGTACTTC. Protein: CASSSGASRETQYF.

The chain has TRBV27 and TRBJ1-2; D uncertain. Per germline, CDR1 MNHEY and CDR2 SMNVEV (reference sequence). The CDR3 length is 16 residues. The V gene lost 1 base and the J gene lost 3 bases, with 15 bases spanning the gap. The CDR3 spells CASSLFPPPEYYGYTF. The CDR3 DNA follows: TGTGCCAGCAGTTTATTTCCCCCCCCAGAATACTATGGCTACACCTTC.

The J gene is TRBJ2-1, the V gene TRBV5-1; TRBD2 aligns across 9 bases. Germline V lookup: CDR1 SGHRS, CDR2 YFSETQ. CDR3 length equals 15 residues. V lost 4 bases and J lost 5; bases outside the gene matches: 7. The CDR3 nucleotides read TGCGCCAGCAGCCCCGGACTAGCGATAAACAATGAGCAGTTCTTC. As protein: CASSPGLAINNEQFF.

This sequence joins TRBV6-5 and TRBJ1-3; the D gene is possibly TRBD1 (6 bases). The CDR3 sequence is 13 residues long. V was trimmed by 7 bases and J by 4 bases, leaving 11 bases between them. Germline CDR1 is MNHEY and CDR2 is SVGAGI. The DNA of the CDR3 is TGTGCCAGCATGGGGGCGCGAGGAAACACCATATATTTT. Translation: CASMGARGNTIYF.

The gene calls are TRBV11-1 and TRBJ1-1, with D maybe TRBD1 (5 bases). There are 14 residues in the CDR3. V was cut by 2 bases and J by 4 bases, with 11 bases left in between. CDR1 SGHAT and CDR2 FQDESV come from the germline V gene (reference sequence). The DNA of the CDR3 is TGTGCCAGCAGCTTACAGGGTTTAAGCACTGAAGCTTTCTTT. As protein: CASSLQGLSTEAFF.

This sequence joins TRBV27 and TRBJ2-5, with D uncertain. The CDR3 totals 14 residues. Looked up from germline, CDR1 is MNHEY and CDR2 is SMNVEV (reference sequence). Between the trimmed V and J ends, which lost 1 base and 4 bases, there was a span of 10 bases. The CDR3 DNA is TGTGCCAGCAGTTTATTCCAGGCCGTAGAGACCCAGTACTTC. Translation: CASSLFQAVETQYF.

The chain employs TRBV2 and TRBJ1-1; the D is unclear. Trimming removed 9 bases from V and 0 bases from J, with 11 bases in between. CDR3 size: 13 residues. CDR1 and CDR2 (germline): SNHLY, FYNNEI. Here the CDR3 DNA reads TGTGCCAGACCGCAGTCCATGAACACTGAAGCTTTCTTT. Translated: CARPQSMNTEAFF.